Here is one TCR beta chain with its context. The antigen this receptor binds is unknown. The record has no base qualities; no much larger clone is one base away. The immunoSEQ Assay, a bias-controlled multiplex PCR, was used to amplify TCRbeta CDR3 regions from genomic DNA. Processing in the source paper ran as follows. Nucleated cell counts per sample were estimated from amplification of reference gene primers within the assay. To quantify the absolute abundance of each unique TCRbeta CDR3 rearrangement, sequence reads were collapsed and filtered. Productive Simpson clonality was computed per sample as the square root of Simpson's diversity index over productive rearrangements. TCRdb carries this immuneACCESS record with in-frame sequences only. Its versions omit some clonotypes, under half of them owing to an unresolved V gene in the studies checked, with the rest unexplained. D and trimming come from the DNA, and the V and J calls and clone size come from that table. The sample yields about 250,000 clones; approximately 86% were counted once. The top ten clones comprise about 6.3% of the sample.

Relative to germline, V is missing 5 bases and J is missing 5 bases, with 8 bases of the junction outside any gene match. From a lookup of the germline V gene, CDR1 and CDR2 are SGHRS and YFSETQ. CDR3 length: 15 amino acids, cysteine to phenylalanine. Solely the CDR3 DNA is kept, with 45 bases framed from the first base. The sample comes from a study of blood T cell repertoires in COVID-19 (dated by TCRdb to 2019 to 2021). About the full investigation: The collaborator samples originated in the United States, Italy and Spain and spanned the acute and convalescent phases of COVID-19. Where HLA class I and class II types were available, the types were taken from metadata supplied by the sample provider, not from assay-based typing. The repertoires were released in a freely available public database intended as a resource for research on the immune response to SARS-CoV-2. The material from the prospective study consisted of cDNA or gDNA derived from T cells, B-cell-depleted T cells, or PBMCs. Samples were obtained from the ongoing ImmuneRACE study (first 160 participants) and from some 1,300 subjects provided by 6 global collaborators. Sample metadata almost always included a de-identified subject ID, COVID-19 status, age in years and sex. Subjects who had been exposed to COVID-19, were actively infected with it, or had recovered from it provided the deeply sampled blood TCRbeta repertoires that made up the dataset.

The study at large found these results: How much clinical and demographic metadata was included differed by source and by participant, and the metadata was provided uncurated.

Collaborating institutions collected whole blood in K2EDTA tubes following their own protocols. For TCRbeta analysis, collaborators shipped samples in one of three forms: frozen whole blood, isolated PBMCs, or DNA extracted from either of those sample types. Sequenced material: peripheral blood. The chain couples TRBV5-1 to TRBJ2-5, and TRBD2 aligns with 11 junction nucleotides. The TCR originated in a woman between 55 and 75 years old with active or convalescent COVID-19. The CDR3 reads CASSRGLAERETQYF. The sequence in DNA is TGCGCCAGCAGTCGGGGACTAGCGGAACGGGAGACCCAGTACTTC. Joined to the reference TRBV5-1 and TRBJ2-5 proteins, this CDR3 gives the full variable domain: KAGVTQTPRYLIKTRGQQVTLSCSPISGHRSVSWYQQTPGQGLQFLFEYFSETQRNKGNFPGRFSGRQFSNSRSEMNVSTLELGDSALYLCASSRGLAERETQYFGPGTRLLVL.